The count of the clone carrying this T cell receptor beta chain is one. Its antigen is unidentified. This sample is drawn from a study of shared clonotypes between healthy human individuals. Turning to the study itself: Donors had three CD4 naive, three CD4 memory, two CD8 naive and one CD8 memory plate apiece. Broader study findings: Naive subsets usually exceeded memory subsets in estimated richness. Between a handful of donors, naive CD4 clonotypes were shared at a level of roughly 5.5%. The low donor count limited represented genetic and exposure-history diversity.

Repertoires were generated with immunoSEQ multiplex PCR, while TCRdb's copy carries only in-frame clones and drops some. This sample has around 1.6 million clones, with under 99% found just once. The CDR3 runs to 17 residues. Germline-derived CDR1 and CDR2 are ENHRY and SYGVKD. J lost 1 base, V lost 6 bases, and 6 bases had no gene match. This rearrangement joins TRBV10-3 to TRBJ2-2, with 12 bases fitting TRBD2. The source material was naive CD4+ T cells sorted from blood. Described subset: CD45RA+ positively selected. This clonotype was obtained from a man younger than 45 in good health. CDR3 in amino acids: CAIRSGTSGLNTGELFF. CDR3 sequence (DNA): TGTGCCATCAGGAGCGGGACTAGCGGGCTGAACACCGGGGAGCTGTTTTTT.